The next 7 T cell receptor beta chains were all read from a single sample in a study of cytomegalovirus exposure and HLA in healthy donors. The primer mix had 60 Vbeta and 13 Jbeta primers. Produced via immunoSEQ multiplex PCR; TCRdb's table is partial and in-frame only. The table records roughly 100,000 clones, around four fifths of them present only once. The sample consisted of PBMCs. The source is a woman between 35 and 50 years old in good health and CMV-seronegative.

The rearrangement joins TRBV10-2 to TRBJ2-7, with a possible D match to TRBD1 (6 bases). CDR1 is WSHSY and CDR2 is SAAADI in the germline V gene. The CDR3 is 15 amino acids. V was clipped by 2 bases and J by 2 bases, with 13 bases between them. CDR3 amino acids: CASSEPHRDAYEQYF. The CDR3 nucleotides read TGCGCCAGCAGTGAGCCACACAGGGACGCCTACGAGCAGTACTTC.

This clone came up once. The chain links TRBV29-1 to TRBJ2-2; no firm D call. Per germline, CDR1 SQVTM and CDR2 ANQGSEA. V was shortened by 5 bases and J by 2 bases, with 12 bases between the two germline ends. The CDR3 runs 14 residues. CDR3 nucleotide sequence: TGCAGCGTTAAAGGAATTGGCAACACCGGGGAGCTGTTTTTT. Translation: CSVKGIGNTGELFF.

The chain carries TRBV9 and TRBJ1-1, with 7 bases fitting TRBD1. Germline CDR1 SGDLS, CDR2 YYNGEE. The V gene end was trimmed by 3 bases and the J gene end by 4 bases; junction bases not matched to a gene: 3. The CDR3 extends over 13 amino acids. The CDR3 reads CASSAQGGTEAFF. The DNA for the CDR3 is TGTGCCAGCAGCGCCCAGGGGGGCACTGAAGCTTTCTTT.

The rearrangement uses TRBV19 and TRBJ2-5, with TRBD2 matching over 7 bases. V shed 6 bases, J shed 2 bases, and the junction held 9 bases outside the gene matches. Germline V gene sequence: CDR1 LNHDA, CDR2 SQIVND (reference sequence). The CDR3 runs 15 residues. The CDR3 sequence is CASSWGGMSQETQYF. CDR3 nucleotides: TGTGCCAGTAGCTGGGGAGGGATGTCGCAAGAGACCCAGTACTTC.

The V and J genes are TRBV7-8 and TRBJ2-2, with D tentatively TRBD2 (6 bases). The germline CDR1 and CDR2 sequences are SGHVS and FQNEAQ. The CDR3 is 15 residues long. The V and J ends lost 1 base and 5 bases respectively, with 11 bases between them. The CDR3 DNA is TGTGCCAGCAGCTTAGTAGGAGGGGATACCGGGGAGCTGTTTTTT. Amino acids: CASSLVGGDTGELFF.

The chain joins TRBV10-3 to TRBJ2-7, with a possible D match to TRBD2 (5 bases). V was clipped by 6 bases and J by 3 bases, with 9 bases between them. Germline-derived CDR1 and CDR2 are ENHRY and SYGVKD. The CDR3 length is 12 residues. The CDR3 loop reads CAIRAEDYEQYF. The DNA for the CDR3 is TGTGCCATCAGGGCGGAGGACTACGAGCAGTACTTC.

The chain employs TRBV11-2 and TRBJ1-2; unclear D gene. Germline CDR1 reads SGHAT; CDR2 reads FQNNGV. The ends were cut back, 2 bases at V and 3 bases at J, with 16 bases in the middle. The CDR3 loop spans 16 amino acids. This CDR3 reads CASSLYSGREDYGYTF. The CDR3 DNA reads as TGTGCCAGCAGCTTATATTCCGGGAGGGAGGACTATGGCTACACCTTC.